The 32 T cell receptor beta chains below were found in one sample sequenced in a study of T-cell reconstitution after alpha-beta-depleted transplantation in children. Researchers prepared the TCRbeta library using unique molecular identifiers, the study reports. TCRdb used MiXCR to reprocess the PCR reads, holding one entry per CDR3 protein. Among 500,000 to 750,000 distinct CDR3 sequences, more than 20% were seen once, and the ten largest hold less than 40%. The sample was PBMCs, taken before TCRalphabeta/CD19-depleted stem cell transplant. Source of these receptors: a boy in the first two years of life with Wiskott-Aldrich syndrome, due to receive a stem cell transplant.

The chain recombines TRBV29-1 with TRBJ2-5; 7 nucleotides align to TRBD1. CDR1 and CDR2 from the germline V gene are SQVTM and ANQGSEA. The CDR3 is 12 amino acids. The V and J ends lost 3 bases and 4 bases, in that order; junction bases with no gene match: 2. CDR3 in DNA: TGCAGCGTTGATTCAGGGGGAGAGACCCAGTACTTC. It is translated as CSVDSGGETQYF. The complete variable domain, with remaining parts taken from reference TRBV29-1 and TRBJ2-5, reads SAVISQKPSRDICQRGTSLTIQCQVDSQVTMMFWYRQQPGQSLTLIATANQGSEATYESGFVIDKFPISRPNLTFSTLTVSNMSPEDSSIYLCSVDSGGETQYFGPGTRLLVL.

This clonotype was seen a handful of times. V and J are TRBV3-1 and TRBJ1-5, with 7 bases matching TRBD1. Germline-derived CDR1 and CDR2 are LGHDT and YNNKEL (reference sequence). The CDR3 runs 14 residues. With 5 bases clipped from V and 2 bases from J, the junction kept 3 bases outside the gene matches. DNA of the CDR3: TGTGCCAGCAGCTCAGACAGGGGCAATCAGCCCCAGCATTTT. This gives the protein CASSSDRGNQPQHF.

This clonotype was detected only a few times. The rearrangement joins TRBV5-6 to TRBJ2-3; no reliable D call. The CDR3 is 14 residues long. V shed 3 bases and J shed 5 bases, with 13 bases lying between them. In germline, CDR1 is SGHDT, CDR2 YYEEEE. The CDR3 reads CASSSKPWVDTQYF. For the CDR3, the DNA is TGTGCCAGCAGCTCGAAGCCGTGGGTAGATACGCAGTATTTT.

This clonotype has more than one count but fewer than ten. This chain joins TRBV24-1 and TRBJ2-1; 12 nucleotides line up with TRBD2. J was trimmed by 8 bases and V by 5 bases; bases with no gene match: 6. CDR1 is KGHDR, CDR2 SFDVKD, per germline. The CDR3 runs 15 residues. CDR3 in amino acids: CATSAPSGRGDEQFF. In DNA, the CDR3 is TGTGCCACCAGTGCCCCTAGCGGGAGGGGTGATGAGCAGTTCTTC.

J is TRBJ2-7 and V is TRBV6-4; D is unclear. Germline loops: CDR1 MRHNA, CDR2 SNTAGT. V dropped 6 bases and J dropped 0 bases, with 12 bases sitting between them. The CDR3 loop spans 14 amino acids. CDR3 residues: CASSAGQSSYEQYF. The CDR3 nucleotides read TGTGCCAGCAGCGCTGGCCAGAGCTCCTACGAGCAGTACTTC.

This clonotype has more than one count but fewer than ten. This rearrangement joins TRBV10-3 to TRBJ2-6; the D gene is possibly TRBD1 (6 bases). The ends were cut back, 2 bases at V and 6 bases at J, with 8 bases in the middle. There are 14 residues in the CDR3. Germline lookup yields CDR1 ENHRY and CDR2 SYGVKD. DNA of the CDR3: TGTGCCATCAGTGAGACAGGGATGGCCAACGTCCTGACTTTC. Translated: CAISETGMANVLTF.

The J gene is TRBJ2-5, the V gene TRBV10-1; 13 nucleotides match TRBD2. Germline CDR1 and CDR2: WNHNN and SYGVQD (reference sequence). This CDR3 has 15 residues. After removal of 3 bases from V and 9 bases from J, the junction contained 7 bases not matched to a gene. The CDR3 spells CASSEGLAGVTSQYF. CDR3 coding DNA: TGCGCCAGCAGTGAAGGACTAGCGGGAGTAACTTCCCAGTACTTC.

This clonotype was seen only a few times. The V and J genes are TRBV20-1 and TRBJ2-7, with a tentative D call TRBD1 (5 bases). The ends were cut back, 1 base at V and 4 bases at J, with 8 bases in the middle. The V gene's germline CDR1 is DFQATT and CDR2 SNEGSKA (reference sequence). CDR3 length equals 12 residues. CDR3 sequence: CSARASGYEQYF. The CDR3 DNA reads TGCAGTGCTAGAGCCTCAGGGTACGAGCAGTACTTC.

This rearrangement joins TRBV5-1 to TRBJ2-5; TRBD2 might be the D (5 bases). V gave up 1 base and J gave up 9 bases, with 16 bases separating them. This CDR3 contains 14 residues. Germline assignment: CDR1 SGHRS and CDR2 YFSETQ. The CDR3 sequence: CASSLRSGKGPQYF. The DNA for the CDR3 is TGCGCCAGCAGCTTGCGGTCGGGGAAAGGGCCCCAGTACTTC.

The table lists this clonotype with a few counts. This rearrangement joins TRBV12-3 or TRBV12-4 to TRBJ2-2; no clear D gene. V lost 2 bases to trimming and J lost 0 bases, with 4 bases between them. CDR3 length: 14 amino acids. This CDR3 reads CASSLLPNTGELFF. The CDR3, as DNA: TGTGCCAGCAGTTTACTTCCGAACACCGGGGAGCTGTTTTTT.

This clonotype was found a few times. The V gene is TRBV15, the J gene TRBJ1-2; tentatively, D is TRBD1 (5 bases). Germline V gene lookup returns CDR1 LNHNV and CDR2 YYDKDF (reference sequence). CDR3 length: 16 residues. The ends were cut back, 5 bases at V and 3 bases at J, with 19 bases in the middle. The CDR3 sequence: CATSSRSGLFDYGYTF. As DNA, the CDR3 is TGTGCCACCAGCTCCCGGTCAGGGTTATTTGACTATGGCTACACCTTC.

This rearrangement joins TRBV20-1 to TRBJ2-3; 16 bases match TRBD2. V shed 4 bases, J shed 2 bases, and the junction held 6 bases outside the gene matches. This CDR3 comprises 17 residues. In germline, CDR1 is DFQATT, CDR2 SNEGSKA (reference sequence). Here the CDR3 reads CSATGLAGGLVTDTQYF. As DNA, the CDR3 is TGCAGTGCTACGGGACTAGCGGGAGGGCTAGTCACAGATACGCAGTATTTT.

The V gene is TRBV7-2, the J gene TRBJ2-3; D remains ambiguous. Trimming shortened V by 8 bases and J by 4 bases, and 13 bases separated the two germline ends. Germline assignment: CDR1 SGHTA and CDR2 FQGNSA. The CDR3 runs 13 residues. CDR3 loop: CASLDTLPDTQYF. For the CDR3, the DNA is TGTGCCAGCCTGGATACGCTCCCAGATACGCAGTATTTT.

This clonotype was seen more than once but under ten times. V usage is TRBV12-3 or TRBV12-4 and J usage is TRBJ2-1, with D tentatively TRBD2 (6 bases). The CDR3 totals 16 residues. Between the trimmed V and J ends, which lost 5 bases and 7 bases, there was a span of 21 bases. This CDR3 reads CASSGGWRGFKNEQFF. CDR3 nucleotide sequence: TGTGCCAGCAGTGGGGGTTGGAGGGGATTTAAAAATGAGCAGTTCTTC.

This clonotype was counted a few times. The rearrangement links TRBV20-1 to TRBJ1-1; no firm D call. Deletions cut 4 bases from V and 4 bases from J, with 19 bases between. This CDR3 is built from 15 residues. Germline CDR1 reads DFQATT; CDR2 reads SNEGSKA (reference sequence). CDR3 sequence (DNA): TGCAGTGCTACCCCGGGAAGAGGCTATACCACTGAAGCTTTCTTT. Translated: CSATPGRGYTTEAFF.

J is TRBJ2-1 and V is TRBV19; 12 positions agree with TRBD2. This CDR3 contains 17 residues. V shed 3 bases, J shed 2 bases, and the junction held 5 bases outside the gene matches. CDR1 and CDR2 from the germline V gene are LNHDA and SQIVND (reference sequence). The CDR3 is CASSMGTSGLPYNEQFF. In DNA, the CDR3 is TGTGCCAGTAGTATGGGGACTAGCGGGCTTCCCTACAATGAGCAGTTCTTC. Full variable domain (rest looked up from reference TRBV19 and TRBJ2-1): DGGITQSPKYLFRKEGQNVTLSCEQNLNHDAMYWYRQDPGQGLRLIYYSQIVNDFQKGDIAEGYSVSREKKESFPLTVTSAQKNPTAFYLCASSMGTSGLPYNEQFFGPGTRLTVL.

The rearrangement uses TRBV18 and TRBJ1-1; a possible D gene is TRBD1 (6 bases). There are 13 residues in the CDR3. The germline gives CDR1 KGHSH, CDR2 LQKENI. V lost 8 bases, J lost 2 bases, and 12 bases lay in between. The CDR3 region is CASGGQRNTEAFF. The CDR3 coding sequence is TGTGCCAGCGGAGGACAGCGAAACACTGAAGCTTTCTTT.

The rearrangement joins TRBV7-9 to TRBJ2-7; 8 nucleotides align to TRBD1. The CDR3 loop spans 14 amino acids. Per the germline V gene, CDR1 is SEHNR and CDR2 is FQNEAQ (reference sequence). The V segment lost 5 bases and the J segment 0 bases; nucleotides outside the gene matches: 3. CDR3 coding DNA: TGTGCCAGCAGCGGGGGACAGGTCTCCTACGAGCAGTACTTC. Encoded protein: CASSGGQVSYEQYF.

This chain connects TRBV27 to TRBJ2-5, with 12 bases identical to TRBD2. The CDR3 has 16 residues. The germline CDR1 and CDR2 sequences are MNHEY and SMNVEV (reference sequence). J was trimmed by 4 bases and V by 5 bases; bases with no gene match: 8. CDR3 bases: TGTGCCAGCAGTCCCCTCGTGGGACTAGCGGGAGAGACCCAGTACTTC. Amino acids: CASSPLVGLAGETQYF.

This clonotype appeared a few times. This chain connects TRBV29-1 to TRBJ2-1, with unresolved D. Looked up from germline, CDR1 is SQVTM and CDR2 is ANQGSEA. The CDR3 has 12 residues. V was clipped by 2 bases and J by 6 bases, with 8 bases between them. This CDR3 reads CSVEFRVNEQFF. In DNA form, the CDR3 reads TGCAGCGTTGAATTCCGAGTCAATGAGCAGTTCTTC.

J is TRBJ2-5 and V is TRBV5-1, with 11 bases fitting TRBD2. Germline-derived CDR1 and CDR2 are SGHRS and YFSETQ. This CDR3 has 16 residues. V lost 0 bases to trimming and J lost 4 bases; unmatched junction nucleotides: 5. CDR3 bases: TGCGCCAGCAGCTTGGGACTAGCGGGACTTGGAGAGACCCAGTACTTC. Protein sequence: CASSLGLAGLGETQYF.

The rearrangement links TRBV5-1 to TRBJ2-5; no clear D. V gave up 4 bases and J gave up 1 base, with 14 bases separating them. The CDR3 sequence is 15 residues long. CDR1 and CDR2 from the germline V gene are SGHRS and YFSETQ. The CDR3 loop is CASSPSSRCQETQYF. In DNA form, the CDR3 reads TGCGCCAGCAGCCCGTCGTCGCGGTGCCAAGAGACCCAGTACTTC.

The chain links TRBV12-3 or TRBV12-4 to TRBJ2-5; 11 bases agree with TRBD2. CDR3 length: 17 amino acids. J was trimmed by 3 bases and V by 3 bases; bases with no gene match: 9. Written as DNA, the CDR3 is TGTGCCAGCAGTTTCGGGCTAGCGGGAGGTTTAAAAGAGACCCAGTACTTC. Encoded protein: CASSFGLAGGLKETQYF.

This clonotype has just a few counts. This chain links TRBV20-1 with TRBJ2-3, with TRBD2 matching 8 bases. Looked up from germline, CDR1 is DFQATT and CDR2 is SNEGSKA (reference sequence). The trim removed 4 bases at V and 0 bases at J, leaving 6 bases unmatched. The CDR3 totals 15 residues. The CDR3 sequence is CSATALAGSTDTQYF. DNA of the CDR3: TGCAGTGCTACTGCCCTAGCGGGCAGCACAGATACGCAGTATTTT.

V gene TRBV14 combines with J gene TRBJ2-1; D is undetermined. V was pared by 5 bases and J by 0 bases, with 5 bases between. This CDR3 contains 13 residues. Per germline, CDR1 SGHDN and CDR2 FVKESK. The CDR3 sequence: CASSEISYNEQFF. CDR3 coding DNA: TGTGCCAGCAGCGAAATCTCCTACAATGAGCAGTTCTTC.

The chain employs TRBV29-1 and TRBJ2-7; TRBD2 aligns across 10 bases. The CDR3 consists of 14 residues. The germline gives CDR1 SQVTM, CDR2 ANQGSEA. Unmatched junction bases numbered 10, after V lost 6 bases and J lost 5 bases. The CDR3 protein is CSVLAGDLDDEQYF. CDR3 nucleotide sequence: TGCAGCGTCCTAGCGGGAGACCTGGACGACGAGCAGTACTTC.

A few counts support this clonotype. The rearrangement uses TRBV14 and TRBJ1-4; D is perhaps TRBD1 (5 bases). Germline CDR1 SGHDN, CDR2 FVKESK. The CDR3 runs to 14 residues. With 3 bases removed from V and 4 bases from J, the gap between germline ends came to 9 bases. CDR3 protein: CASSQDMFNEKLFF. In DNA form, the CDR3 reads TGTGCCAGCAGCCAGGACATGTTTAATGAAAAACTGTTTTTT.

V gene TRBV28 combines with J gene TRBJ1-5; 12 positions match TRBD1. V shed 7 bases, J shed 1 base, and the junction held 8 bases outside the gene matches. Germline V gene data show CDR1 as MDHEN and CDR2 as SYDVKM. The CDR3 runs to 17 residues. The CDR3 DNA sequence: TGTGCCAGCAACACCCGGGACAGGGGGCCCAGCAATCAGCCCCAGCATTTT. Translating gives CASNTRDRGPSNQPQHF.

This clonotype occurred a few times. The chain recombines TRBV29-1 with TRBJ2-5, with D perhaps assigned TRBD1 or TRBD2 (5 bases each). V lost 4 bases to trimming and J lost 4 bases, with 10 bases between them. The CDR3 spans 12 residues. In germline, CDR1 is SQVTM, CDR2 ANQGSEA. CDR3 DNA: TGCAGCGTTGTGCGTGGGGGAGAGACCCAGTACTTC. As protein: CSVVRGGETQYF. Combining the CDR3 with reference TRBV29-1 and TRBJ2-5 gives the whole variable domain SAVISQKPSRDICQRGTSLTIQCQVDSQVTMMFWYRQQPGQSLTLIATANQGSEATYESGFVIDKFPISRPNLTFSTLTVSNMSPEDSSIYLCSVVRGGETQYFGPGTRLLVL.

The J gene is TRBJ2-2, the V gene TRBV10-3; weak D call: TRBD1 (6 bases). With 3 bases removed from V and 1 base from J, the gap between germline ends came to 9 bases. This CDR3 has 15 residues. Germline loops: CDR1 ENHRY, CDR2 SYGVKD. The CDR3 region is CAISDGQKNTGELFF. Written as DNA, the CDR3 is TGTGCCATCAGTGACGGACAGAAGAACACCGGGGAGCTGTTTTTT.

The J gene is TRBJ1-6, the V gene TRBV20-1, with D unclear. V was pared by 4 bases and J by 2 bases, with 15 bases between. Germline V gives CDR1 DFQATT, CDR2 SNEGSKA (reference sequence). This CDR3 comprises 16 residues. For the CDR3, the DNA is TGCAGTGCTACCCTGACCGCTAGCCCCTATAATTCACCCCTCCACTTT. This gives the protein CSATLTASPYNSPLHF.

This clonotype was observed a few times. The rearrangement joins TRBV12-3 or TRBV12-4 to TRBJ1-1; D gene ambiguous. Trimming pared 5 bases from V and 5 bases from J, leaving 12 bases between. There are 13 residues in the CDR3. CDR3 nucleotide sequence: TGTGCCAGCAGTCCCCTCGTCCGGACTGAAGCTTTCTTT. This codes for CASSPLVRTEAFF.